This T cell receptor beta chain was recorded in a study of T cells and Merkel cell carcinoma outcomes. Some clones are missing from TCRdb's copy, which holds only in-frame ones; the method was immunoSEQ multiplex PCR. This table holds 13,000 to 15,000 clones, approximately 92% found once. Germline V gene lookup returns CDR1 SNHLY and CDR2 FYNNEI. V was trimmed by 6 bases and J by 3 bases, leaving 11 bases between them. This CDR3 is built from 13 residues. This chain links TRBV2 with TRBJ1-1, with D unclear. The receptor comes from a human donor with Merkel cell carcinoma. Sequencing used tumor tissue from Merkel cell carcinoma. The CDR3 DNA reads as TGTGCCAGCAGCGCCGACGGATACACTGAAGCTTTCTTT. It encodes CASSADGYTEAFF. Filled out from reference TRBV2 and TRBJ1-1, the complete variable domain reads EPEVTQTPSHQVTQMGQEVILRCVPISNHLYFYWYRQILGQKVEFLVSFYNNEISEKSEIFDDQFSVERPDGSNFTLKIRSTKLEDSAMYFCASSADGYTEAFFGQGTRLTVV.